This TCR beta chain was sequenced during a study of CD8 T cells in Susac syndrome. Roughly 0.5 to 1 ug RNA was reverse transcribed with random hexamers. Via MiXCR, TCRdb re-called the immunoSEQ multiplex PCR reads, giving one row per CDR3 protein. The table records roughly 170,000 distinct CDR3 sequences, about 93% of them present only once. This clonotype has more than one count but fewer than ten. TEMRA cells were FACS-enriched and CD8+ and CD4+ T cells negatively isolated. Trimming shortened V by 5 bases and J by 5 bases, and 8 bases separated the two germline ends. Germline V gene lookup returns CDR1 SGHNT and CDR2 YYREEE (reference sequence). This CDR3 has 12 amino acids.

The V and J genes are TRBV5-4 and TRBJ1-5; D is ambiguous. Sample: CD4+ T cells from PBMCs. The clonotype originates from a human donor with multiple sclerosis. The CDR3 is CASSAPDQPQHF. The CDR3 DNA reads TGTGCCAGCAGTGCTCCGGATCAGCCCCAGCATTTT. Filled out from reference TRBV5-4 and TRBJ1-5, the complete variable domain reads ETGVTQSPTHLIKTRGQQVTLRCSSQSGHNTVSWYQQALGQGPQFIFQYYREEENGRGNFPPRFSGLQFPNYSSELNVNALELDDSALYLCASSAPDQPQHFGDGTRLSIL.